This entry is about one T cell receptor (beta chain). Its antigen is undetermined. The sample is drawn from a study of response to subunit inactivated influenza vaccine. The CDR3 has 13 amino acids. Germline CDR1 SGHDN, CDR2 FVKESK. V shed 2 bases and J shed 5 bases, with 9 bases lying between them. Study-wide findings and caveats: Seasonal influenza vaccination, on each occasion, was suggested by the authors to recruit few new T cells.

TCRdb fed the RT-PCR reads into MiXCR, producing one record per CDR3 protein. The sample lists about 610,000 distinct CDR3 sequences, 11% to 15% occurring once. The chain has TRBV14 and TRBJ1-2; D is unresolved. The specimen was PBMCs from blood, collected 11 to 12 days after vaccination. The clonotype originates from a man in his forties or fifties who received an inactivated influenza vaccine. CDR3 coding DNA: TGTGCCAGCAGCCAATACGCCTTTTATGGCTACACCTTC. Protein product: CASSQYAFYGYTF.